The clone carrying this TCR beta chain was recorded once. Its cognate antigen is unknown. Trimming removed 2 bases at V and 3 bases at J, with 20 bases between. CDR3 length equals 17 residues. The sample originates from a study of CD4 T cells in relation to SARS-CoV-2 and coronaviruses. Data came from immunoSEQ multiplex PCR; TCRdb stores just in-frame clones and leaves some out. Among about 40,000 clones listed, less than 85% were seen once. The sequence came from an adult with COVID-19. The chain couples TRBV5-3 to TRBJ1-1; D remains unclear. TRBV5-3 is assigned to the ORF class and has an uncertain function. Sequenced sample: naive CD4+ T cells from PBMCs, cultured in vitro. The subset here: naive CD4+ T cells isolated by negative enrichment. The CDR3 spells CARSFPRLWTLDTEAFF. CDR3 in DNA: TGTGCCAGAAGCTTTCCGAGACTCTGGACCTTGGACACTGAAGCTTTCTTT.